A single sample gave rise to the 12 T cell receptor beta chains below, sequenced in a study of CD8 T cells in Susac syndrome. A quantity of roughly 0.5 to 1 ug RNA underwent reverse transcription using random hexamers. Using its own MiXCR run on the immunoSEQ multiplex PCR reads, TCRdb lists one record per CDR3 protein. The sample yields over 130,000 distinct CDR3 sequences, around 96% seen once. Specimen: CD4+ T cells from PBMCs. The receptors were sampled from a human donor with multiple sclerosis.

This chain connects TRBV6-5 to TRBJ2-7; no reliable D call. CDR3 length: 13 amino acids. The V gene's germline CDR1 is MNHEY and CDR2 SVGAGI. V lost 4 bases and J 3 bases, leaving 10 bases between the germline ends. In nucleotides, the CDR3 is TGTGCCAGCAGTTCACCGCCCCTCTACGAGCAGTACTTC. It codes for CASSSPPLYEQYF.

This chain uses TRBV12-3 or TRBV12-4 with TRBJ1-2; D perhaps matches TRBD1 (5 bases). The CDR3 loop spans 15 amino acids. Trimming left V 2 bases short and J 4 bases short, with 14 bases between. The CDR3 loop reads CASSLRRQSLYGYTF. CDR3 coding DNA: TGTGCCAGCAGTTTAAGGAGACAGTCTCTCTATGGCTACACCTTC.

This clonotype was detected a few times. The chain carries TRBV29-1 and TRBJ2-5; 7 bases match TRBD1. This CDR3 region has 13 residues. V shed 2 bases and J 5 bases; nucleotides not matched to a gene: 5. CDR1 is SQVTM and CDR2 is ANQGSEA in the germline V gene. The CDR3: CSVEIIQGETQYF. The CDR3 DNA is TGCAGCGTTGAAATAATACAGGGGGAGACCCAGTACTTC.

The chain has TRBV28 and TRBJ1-5; D is ambiguous. The CDR3 is made up of 11 amino acids. The germline V gene encodes CDR1 MDHEN and CDR2 SYDVKM. Between the trimmed V and J ends, which lost 1 base and 10 bases, there was a span of 5 bases. The chain's CDR3 is CASSLFGPQHF. In DNA, the CDR3 is TGTGCCAGCAGTTTATTCGGTCCCCAGCATTTT.

The chain couples TRBV5-1 to TRBJ2-7; possibly TRBD2 for D (6 bases). Between the trimmed V and J ends, which lost 0 bases and 7 bases, there was a span of 23 bases. In germline, CDR1 is SGHRS, CDR2 YFSETQ. The CDR3 is 17 amino acids. The CDR3 loop is CASSLAEYVKAGGEQYF. The CDR3, as DNA: TGCGCCAGCAGCTTGGCCGAATACGTCAAGGCAGGAGGGGAGCAGTACTTC.

The rearrangement joins TRBV28 to TRBJ2-2; D is undetermined. Trimming removed 1 base from V and 4 bases from J, with 10 bases in between. From germline, CDR1 is MDHEN and CDR2 SYDVKM. This CDR3 spans 15 amino acids. CDR3 bases: TGTGCCAGCAGTTTATATTCTGGGCCCACCGGGGAGCTGTTTTTT. Translation: CASSLYSGPTGELFF.

This clonotype was picked up one time. The chain employs TRBV6-5 and TRBJ2-1, with TRBD1 identical over 7 bases. Unmatched junction bases numbered 2, after V lost 6 bases and J lost 3 bases. The germline CDR1 and CDR2 sequences are MNHEY and SVGAGI. This CDR3 is 13 amino acids long. CDR3: CASRGDSYNEQFF. The CDR3 DNA sequence: TGTGCCAGCAGAGGGGACAGCTACAATGAGCAGTTCTTC.

The chain is built from TRBV20-1 and TRBJ2-7; D is undetermined. Per the germline V gene, CDR1 is DFQATT and CDR2 is SNEGSKA (reference sequence). Trimming removed 1 base at V and 0 bases at J, with 13 bases between. The CDR3 consists of 15 residues. The CDR3 here is CSARAGAASSYEQYF. CDR3 nucleotide sequence: TGCAGTGCTAGAGCTGGTGCGGCTAGCTCCTACGAGCAGTACTTC.

The chain links TRBV3-1 to TRBJ2-2, with no clear D. Germline CDR1 LGHDT, CDR2 YNNKEL (reference sequence). The CDR3 extends over 12 amino acids. The V end was cut by 4 bases, the J end by 7 bases, with 7 bases between. The CDR3 DNA reads TGTGCCAGCAGCCCAGGTATCGGGGAGCTGTTTTTT. Its translation is CASSPGIGELFF.

The V call is TRBV28, the J call TRBJ1-1; weak D call: TRBD1 (6 bases). The length of the CDR3 is 13 residues. Germline assignment: CDR1 MDHEN and CDR2 SYDVKM. V was trimmed by 5 bases and J by 5 bases, leaving 12 bases between them. The CDR3 sequence is CASSPGAGTEAFF. The CDR3 coding sequence is TGTGCCAGCAGTCCGGGGGCCGGGACTGAAGCTTTCTTT.

The table lists this clonotype with a count of one. The rearrangement links TRBV20-1 to TRBJ1-1; D is uncertain. Germline assignment: CDR1 DFQATT and CDR2 SNEGSKA (reference sequence). With 6 bases removed from V and 0 bases from J, the gap between germline ends came to 14 bases. The CDR3 is 14 residues long. The CDR3 nucleotides read TGCAGTGCGGACGGGTATACTATGAACACTGAAGCTTTCTTT. Translating it yields CSADGYTMNTEAFF.

The chain links TRBV5-1 to TRBJ2-7; TRBD2 might be the D (6 bases). There are 12 residues in the CDR3. V was clipped by 4 bases and J by 7 bases, with 12 bases between them. Germline V gene data show CDR1 as SGHRS and CDR2 as YFSETQ. The chain's CDR3 is CASSAGAGEQYF. The CDR3, as DNA: TGCGCCAGCAGCGCGGGTGCGGGGGAGCAGTACTTC.